This T cell receptor beta chain was sequenced in a study of regulatory T cells in long-lasting Graves disease. The authors built TCR beta libraries using iRepertoire HTBI primers and Arm-PCR of CDR3 regions. A single record per CDR3 protein comes from TCRdb applying MiXCR to the multiplex PCR reads. The sample shows around 460,000 distinct CDR3 sequences, roughly a fifth of them seen only once. Time point in this sample: persistent/refractory GD, antithyroid drugs over 5 years with positive TRAb. PBMC-derived RNA was used for the TCR library. Peripheral blood, roughly 10 milliliters of it, was drawn into EDTA tubes. Study findings and constraints: TRBV28, TRBJ1-2 and TRBJ2-5 were favored in persistent disease.

Notes on this clonotype: Its antigen is not identified.

V was cut by 2 bases and J by 0 bases, with 8 bases left in between. The CDR3 runs to 16 residues. From germline, CDR1 is LNHDA and CDR2 SQIVND (reference sequence). The source is a female donor with Graves disease. This sample comprised peripheral blood mononuclear cells (PBMCs), obtained when the disease was refractory, from a patient treated with antithyroid drugs. This chain connects TRBV19 to TRBJ2-6; maybe TRBD1 (6 bases). The CDR3 loop is CASSITGNSGANVLTF. CDR3 DNA sequence: TGTGCCAGTAGTATAACAGGGAACTCTGGGGCCAACGTCCTGACTTTC.